This T cell receptor beta chain was identified in a study of shared clonotypes between healthy human individuals. Study-wide background: Participating donors consisted of a couple of women and a few men aged 18 to 49.

As processed by the authors: Junction-only immunoSEQ sequences carried no quality scores, so filtering differed. Using immunoSEQ multiplex PCR, the repertoire was profiled, and TCRdb retains in-frame clones only, with some absent. V and J calls and clone size follow that table, whereas D and trimming were derived from the DNA. The profile shows about 600,000 clones, roughly four fifths of them singletons. J was trimmed by 2 bases and V by 5 bases; bases with no gene match: 6. The germline CDR1 and CDR2 sequences are SGHTA and FQGNSA. This CDR3 spans 16 amino acids. Concerning this clone: Other DNA sequences of this sample code for an identical CDR3.

The material sequenced was PBMCs. The rearrangement links TRBV7-2 to TRBJ1-5; TRBD1 matches 10 bases. This TCR was sampled from a woman between 40 and 55 years old in good health. Some clones in this sample may be carry-over from other donors' samples. The DNA of the CDR3 is TGTGCCAGCAGCCCAAGGGACAGGGGTGGCAATCAGCCCCAGCATTTT. Translating gives CASSPRDRGGNQPQHF.